This is a list of T cell receptor beta chains from one sample in a study of shared clonotypes between healthy human individuals. Assay: immunoSEQ multiplex PCR; the TCRdb copy retains only in-frame clones and omits some. The sample holds roughly 2,500,000 clones, approximately 94% seen once. Sequenced material: naive CD4+ T cells from PBMCs. Receptors originate from a man between 18 and 29 years old in good health. Some clones in this sample may be carry-over from other donors' samples. Both conserved end residues are part of each CDR3. D genes are given only for firm matches. A clone size is listed for some rows: how often the clone was seen (once, few, many), or a class if it is expanded.

V gene	J gene	clone size	D gene	CDR3 DNA	CDR3 protein
TRBV6-5	TRBJ2-7	.	TRBD1	TGTGCCAGCAGTCGACAGGGAATGGTGTACGAGCAGTACTTC	CASSRQGMVYEQYF
TRBV27	TRBJ1-2	.	.	TGTGCCAGCAGTTTGAGGCCACCCGACGGCTACACCTTC	CASSLRPPDGYTF
TRBV5-4	TRBJ2-3	.	.	TGTGCCAGCAGCCGACAAATCCTCGTGGCCACAGATACGCAGTATTTT	CASSRQILVATDTQYF
TRBV15	TRBJ2-7	.	.	TGTGCCACCAGCAGGGACCAGGAGGGCAATGGCGACGAGCAGTACTTC	CATSRDQEGNGDEQYF
TRBV7-6	TRBJ2-1	.	.	TGTGCCAGCAGCCATATCCCCAGGCTAGCGAAAAATGAGCAGTTCTTC	CASSHIPRLAKNEQFF
TRBV19	TRBJ2-2	.	.	TGTGCCAGTAGTATCTTTTCGACAGTCACCGGGGAGCTGTTTTTT	CASSIFSTVTGELFF
TRBV28	TRBJ2-7	.	.	TGTGCCAGCAGTTTTAGTGGGACCTCCTACGAGCAGTACTTC	CASSFSGTSYEQYF
TRBV28	TRBJ2-1	few	TRBD2	TGTGCCTCTAGGAGGCGGGAGCGGTCCTACAATGAGCAGTTCTTC	CASRRRERSYNEQFF
TRBV28	TRBJ1-5	few	.	TGTGCCAGCAGTGGGGGCCCCAATCAGCCCCAGCATTTT	CASSGGPNQPQHF
TRBV9	TRBJ2-5	.	.	TGTGCCAGCAGCGTAAGCGGGCGACAGGACCAAGAGACCCAGTACTTC	CASSVSGRQDQETQYF
TRBV11-2	TRBJ2-7	.	.	TGTGCCAGCAGCCGTCGCGGGGGCCCCTACGAGCAGTACTTC	CASSRRGGPYEQYF
TRBV2	TRBJ2-1	.	.	TGTGCCAGCAGTTACCGTCGGAACAATGAGCAGTTCTTC	CASSYRRNNEQFF
TRBV6-5	TRBJ2-7	.	.	TGTGCCAGCAGCCGCAGGGTTCCCTACGAGCAGTACTTC	CASSRRVPYEQYF
TRBV7-8	TRBJ1-2	.	.	TGTGCCAGCAGCTTAATGGGTGCAGGGAACTATGGCTACACCTTC	CASSLMGAGNYGYTF
TRBV19	TRBJ1-2	.	TRBD1	TGTGCCAGTAGTACTCTACCGGGACAGGGAAACTATGGCTACACCTTC	CASSTLPGQGNYGYTF
TRBV28	TRBJ1-2	.	TRBD1	TGTGCCAGCAGTTCGCCGGGACAGGGGGTCGGTGGCTACACCTTC	CASSSPGQGVGGYTF
TRBV6-5	TRBJ1-2	.	TRBD1	TGTGCCAGCAGTTACCACCGGGACAGGGGATTGGATGGCTACACCTTC	CASSYHRDRGLDGYTF
TRBV30	TRBJ2-4	.	.	TGTGCCTGGGAATCTTCCCGGGGGGCCAAAAACATTCAGTACTTC	CAWESSRGAKNIQYF
TRBV6-5	TRBJ2-7	.	.	TGTGCCAGCAGTTACGATGCCTCGAGGGACGAGCAGTACTTC	CASSYDASRDEQYF
TRBV2	TRBJ2-5	.	.	TGTGCCAGCAGTGACAGGCAAGAGACCCAGTACTTC	CASSDRQETQYF
TRBV4-3	TRBJ1-2	.	.	TGCGCCAGCAGCCTCCTCATTGGAGCGGAGAACTATGGCTACACCTTC	CASSLLIGAENYGYTF
TRBV29-1	TRBJ2-3	.	.	TGCAGCGTTGAAAGCACGAGGTTGGGTACGCAGTATTTT	CSVESTRLGTQYF
TRBV5-1	TRBJ2-3	.	TRBD2	TGCGCCAGCAGCCCGGGGACTAGCGGGAGGGGAACAGATACGCAGTATTTT	CASSPGTSGRGTDTQYF
TRBV20-1	TRBJ2-1	.	.	TGCAGTGCTACCGACCATGAGCAGTTCTTC	CSATDHEQFF
TRBV5-1	TRBJ2-3	.	TRBD2	TGCGCCAGCAGCTTGGTCCCGGGGGGTACGCAGTATTTT	CASSLVPGGTQYF
TRBV15	TRBJ2-1	.	TRBD1	TGTGCCACCAGCAGGACAGGGACAGCGTTCTTC	CATSRTGTAFF
TRBV7-2	TRBJ1-3	.	.	TGTGCCAGCAGCTTTGGTCCCGGTGGAAACACCATATATTTT	CASSFGPGGNTIYF
TRBV5-1	TRBJ2-7	.	TRBD2	TGCGCCAGCAGCCCTCTAGCGGGAGCAGCCTACGAGCAGTACTTC	CASSPLAGAAYEQYF
TRBV9	TRBJ2-7	.	TRBD1	TGTGCCAGCAGCCCCCGCGGGACAGGGGAGTTGGAGCAGTACTTC	CASSPRGTGELEQYF
TRBV2	TRBJ2-2	.	.	TGTGCCAGTCGGGGGAACACCGGGGAGCTGTTTTTT	CASRGNTGELFF
TRBV28	TRBJ2-1	.	.	TGTGCCAGCAGTTCGCCAGGGCTGAGTTTAAATGAGCAGTTCTTC	CASSSPGLSLNEQFF
TRBV5-1	TRBJ2-2	.	TRBD1	TGCGCCAGCAGACAGGGGGCGAGTACCGGGGAGCTGTTTTTT	CASRQGASTGELFF
TRBV27	TRBJ1-1	few	.	TGTGCCAGCAGTTTATTCCGAGGCACTGAAGCTTTCTTT	CASSLFRGTEAFF
TRBV7-2	TRBJ2-2	.	.	TGTGCCAGCAGCTTAGTTGCAACGAACACCGGGGAGCTGTTTTTT	CASSLVATNTGELFF
TRBV6-5	TRBJ2-5	.	TRBD2	TGTGCCAGCAGCCGCGGGAGGGGGCAAGAGACCCAGTACTTC	CASSRGRGQETQYF
TRBV7-2	TRBJ2-1	.	TRBD1	TGTGCCAGCAGCTTAGGCGGGACAGGGTCCAATGAGCAGTTCTTC	CASSLGGTGSNEQFF
TRBV25-1	TRBJ2-6	.	.	TGTGCCACCACAGGACTTGGGGCCAACGTCCTGACTTTC	CATTGLGANVLTF
TRBV7-9	TRBJ1-1	.	.	TGTGCCAGCAGCTTACCAAACAGGGTAGCTGAAGCTTTCTTT	CASSLPNRVAEAFF
TRBV4-1	TRBJ2-3	.	TRBD2	TGCGCCAGCAGCCAAGAAGGGACTAGCGGATACACAGATACGCAGTATTTT	CASSQEGTSGYTDTQYF
TRBV30	TRBJ2-7	.	TRBD2	TGTGCCTGGAGTTTAAGGGGACTAGCGGGAGGGCAGTACTTC	CAWSLRGLAGGQYF
TRBV6-5	TRBJ2-2	.	.	TGTGCCAGCAGTAGACGAGGGGTTTCCACCGGGGAGCTGTTTTTT	CASSRRGVSTGELFF
TRBV2	TRBJ2-2	.	TRBD1	TGTGCGTCCCGACAGGGGGCGGGCGGGGAGCTGTTTTTT	CASRQGAGGELFF